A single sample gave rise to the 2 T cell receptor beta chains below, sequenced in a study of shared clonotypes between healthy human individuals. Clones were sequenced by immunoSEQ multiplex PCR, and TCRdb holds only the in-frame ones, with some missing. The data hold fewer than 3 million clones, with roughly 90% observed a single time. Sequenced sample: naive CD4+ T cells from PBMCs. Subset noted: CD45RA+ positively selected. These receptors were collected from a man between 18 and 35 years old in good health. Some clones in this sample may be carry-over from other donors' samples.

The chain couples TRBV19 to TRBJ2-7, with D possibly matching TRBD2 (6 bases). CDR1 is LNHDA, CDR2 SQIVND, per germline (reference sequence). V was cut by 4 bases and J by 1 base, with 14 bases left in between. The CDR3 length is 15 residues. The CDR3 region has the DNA TGTGCCAGTAGTAGCAGGGACGGGGGATCCTACGAGCAGTACTTC. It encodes CASSSRDGGSYEQYF. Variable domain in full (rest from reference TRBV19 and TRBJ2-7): DGGITQSPKYLFRKEGQNVTLSCEQNLNHDAMYWYRQDPGQGLRLIYYSQIVNDFQKGDIAEGYSVSREKKESFPLTVTSAQKNPTAFYLCASSSRDGGSYEQYFGPGTRLTVT.

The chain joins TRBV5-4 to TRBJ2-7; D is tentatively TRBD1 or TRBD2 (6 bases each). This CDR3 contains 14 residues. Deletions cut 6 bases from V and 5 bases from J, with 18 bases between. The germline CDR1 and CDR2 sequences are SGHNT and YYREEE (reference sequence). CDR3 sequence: CASTLQGRLDEQYF. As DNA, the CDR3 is TGTGCCAGCACCTTACAGGGCAGACTAGACGAGCAGTACTTC. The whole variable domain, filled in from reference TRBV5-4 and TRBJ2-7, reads ETGVTQSPTHLIKTRGQQVTLRCSSQSGHNTVSWYQQALGQGPQFIFQYYREEENGRGNFPPRFSGLQFPNYSSELNVNALELDDSALYLCASTLQGRLDEQYFGPGTRLTVT.